The clone carrying this T cell receptor beta chain has just one count. One entry per CDR3 protein, called by TCRdb with MiXCR from the 5' RACE reads. The sample has 60,000 to 80,000 distinct CDR3 sequences; around 15% are singletons. The data were taken from a study of T cells of healthy individuals. This CDR3 is built from 17 residues. Germline V gene lookup returns CDR1 MDHEN and CDR2 SYDVKM. The germline V and J ends were trimmed by 3 bases and 2 bases, with 19 bases remaining between them. This rearrangement joins TRBV28 to TRBJ1-2; tentative D call: TRBD1 (5 bases). This TCR came from a human donor in good health. The CDR3 region has the DNA TGTGCCAGCAGTTTGCGAACCGTGACAAGGGGCAACTATGGCTACACCTTC. It specifies CASSLRTVTRGNYGYTF.